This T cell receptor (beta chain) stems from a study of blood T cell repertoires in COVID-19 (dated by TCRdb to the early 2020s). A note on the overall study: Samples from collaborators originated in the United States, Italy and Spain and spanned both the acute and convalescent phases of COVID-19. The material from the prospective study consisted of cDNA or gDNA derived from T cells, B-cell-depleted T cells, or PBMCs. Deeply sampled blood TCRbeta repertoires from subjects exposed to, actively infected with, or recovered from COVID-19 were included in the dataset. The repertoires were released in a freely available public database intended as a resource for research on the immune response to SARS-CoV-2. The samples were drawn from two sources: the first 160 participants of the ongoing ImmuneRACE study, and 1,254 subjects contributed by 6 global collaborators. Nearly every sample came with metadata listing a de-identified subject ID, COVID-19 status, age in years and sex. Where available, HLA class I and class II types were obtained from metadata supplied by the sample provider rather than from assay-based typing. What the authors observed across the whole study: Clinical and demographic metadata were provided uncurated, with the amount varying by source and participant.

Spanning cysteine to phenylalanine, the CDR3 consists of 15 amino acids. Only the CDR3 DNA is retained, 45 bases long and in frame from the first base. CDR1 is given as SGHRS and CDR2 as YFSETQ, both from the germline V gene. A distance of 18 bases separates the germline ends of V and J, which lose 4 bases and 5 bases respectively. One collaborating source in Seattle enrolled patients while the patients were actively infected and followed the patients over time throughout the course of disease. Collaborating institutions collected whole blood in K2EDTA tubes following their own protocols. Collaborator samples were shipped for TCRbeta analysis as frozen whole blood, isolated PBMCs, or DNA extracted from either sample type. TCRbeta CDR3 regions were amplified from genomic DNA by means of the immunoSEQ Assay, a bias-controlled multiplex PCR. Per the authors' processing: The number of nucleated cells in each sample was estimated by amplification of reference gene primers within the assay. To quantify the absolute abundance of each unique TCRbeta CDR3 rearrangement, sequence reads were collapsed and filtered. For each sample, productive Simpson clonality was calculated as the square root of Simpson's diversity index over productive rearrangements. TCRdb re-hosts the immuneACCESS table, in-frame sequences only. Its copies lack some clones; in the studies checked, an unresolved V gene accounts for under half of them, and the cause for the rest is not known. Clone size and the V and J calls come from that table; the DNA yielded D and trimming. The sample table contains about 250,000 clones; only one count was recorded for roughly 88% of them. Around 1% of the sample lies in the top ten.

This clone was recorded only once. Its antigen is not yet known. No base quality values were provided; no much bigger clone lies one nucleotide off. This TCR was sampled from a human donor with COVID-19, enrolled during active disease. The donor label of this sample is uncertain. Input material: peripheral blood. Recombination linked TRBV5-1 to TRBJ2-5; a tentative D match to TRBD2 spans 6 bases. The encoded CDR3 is CASSAGTILAETQYF. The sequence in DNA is TGCGCCAGCAGCGCGGGGACCATCCTCGCGGAGACCCAGTACTTC.